The sequence of this T cell receptor (beta chain) was determined in a study of control samples from healthy donors and cancer patients. Only in-frame clones appear in the TCRdb table, and some are missing; sequencing was by immunoSEQ multiplex PCR. The data show fewer than 90,000 clones, around 90% seen once. V lost 4 bases, J lost 4 bases, and 14 bases lay in between. Germline-derived CDR1 and CDR2 are SNHLY and FYNNEI. The CDR3 runs 14 residues. The receptor's source is an older woman with head and neck cancer. V usage is TRBV2 and J usage is TRBJ2-7; tentatively, D is TRBD2 (5 bases). The material sequenced was PBMCs. CDR3 nucleotides: TGTGCCAGCAGTGCCGGGATTGACGCGTACGAGCAGTACTTC. This translates into CASSAGIDAYEQYF. The variable domain in full, completed from reference TRBV2 and TRBJ2-7, reads EPEVTQTPSHQVTQMGQEVILRCVPISNHLYFYWYRQILGQKVEFLVSFYNNEISEKSEIFDDQFSVERPDGSNFTLKIRSTKLEDSAMYFCASSAGIDAYEQYFGPGTRLTVT.